The T cell receptor (beta chain) described here comes from a study of T cell repertoires in cytomegalovirus infection. Turning to the study itself: Public TCR beta signatures were indicative of both CMV infection and a matching HLA type.

TCRdb re-derived calls from the reads in MiXCR, one entry per CDR3 protein. The table includes fewer than 850,000 distinct CDR3 sequences, 25% to 35% detected once. V lost 4 bases, J lost 4 bases, and 10 bases lay in between. The CDR3 is 13 residues long. Study observations and caveats: What dominated the ex vivo response were HLA-C-restricted CMV-specific TCR beta clonotypes.

Details on this clonotype: Its antigen is not identified.

The receptor was derived from a human donor in good health (CMV status not recorded). Some clones in this sample may be carry-over from other donors' samples. Sequenced material: cultured CD8+ T cells from PBMCs, taken from culture after CMV antigen stimulation. The chain uses TRBV12-3 or TRBV12-4 and TRBJ1-1; D is uncertain. The DNA of the CDR3 is TGTGCCAGCAGTTGGATGCTTACCACTGAAGCTTTCTTT. This codes for CASSWMLTTEAFF.